These T cell receptor beta chains were read from a single sample in a study of OX40 agonist ivuxolimab in advanced cancers. TCRdb's table, derived via immunoSEQ multiplex PCR, lists solely in-frame clones and lacks some. The sample records around 41,000 clones, approximately 90% being singletons. The sequencing used CD4+ or CD8+ T cells sorted from blood, collected in a trial of the OX40 agonist ivuxolimab. These TCRs come from an adult with an advanced solid tumor such as melanoma, head and neck, liver or kidney cancer. Both conserved end residues are part of each CDR3. D genes are given only for firm matches. Size tells how often a clone was seen (once, few, many) or the class of an expanded clone, and some rows leave it out.

CASSDSGGGPKEQYF	TGTGCCAGCAGCGACTCAGGGGGAGGGCCTAAAGAGCAGTACTTC	NA	NA	TRBV6-1	TRBJ2-7
CASSAETNQPQHF	TGTGCCAGCAGTGCCGAGACAAATCAGCCCCAGCATTTT	NA	NA	TRBV6-4	TRBJ1-5
CASSPLRTGGNTEAFF	TGTGCCAGCAGTCCGTTGCGGACAGGGGGGAACACTGAAGCTTTCTTT	NA	TRBD1	TRBV27	TRBJ1-1
CAISESQQGAVEQYF	TGTGCCATCAGTGAGTCGCAACAGGGGGCTGTCGAGCAGTACTTC	once	TRBD1	TRBV10-3	TRBJ2-7
CATQAGSYNEQFF	TGTGCCACCCAAGCGGGCAGCTACAATGAGCAGTTCTTC	NA	NA	TRBV6-6	TRBJ2-1
CASSLARERNQPQHF	TGTGCCAGCAGCTTAGCTAGGGAACGCAATCAGCCCCAGCATTTT	NA	NA	TRBV7-2	TRBJ1-5
CASSEGTSGSGELFF	TGTGCCAGCAGTGAGGGGACTAGCGGGAGCGGGGAGCTGTTTTTT	medium-sized	TRBD2	TRBV6-4	TRBJ2-2
CASSPQGGSTGFGYGYTF	TGTGCCAGCTCACCCCAGGGGGGGAGTACTGGTTTTGGCTATGGCTACACCTTC	NA	TRBD1	TRBV18	TRBJ1-2
CASSPPWASGSEQFF	TGTGCCAGCAGCCCACCATGGGCTAGCGGGAGCGAGCAGTTCTTC	NA	TRBD2	TRBV11-2	TRBJ2-1
CASSKTSGIYEQYF	TGTGCCAGCAGTAAGACTAGCGGAATATACGAGCAGTACTTC	NA	TRBD2	TRBV27	TRBJ2-7
CASSYLSGSSYEQYF	TGTGCCAGCAGTTACTTGTCAGGGAGCTCCTACGAGCAGTACTTC	NA	NA	TRBV6-5	TRBJ2-7
CASSEPGQGSDTQYF	TGCGCCAGCAGCGAACCGGGACAGGGTTCAGATACGCAGTATTTT	NA	TRBD1	TRBV4-1	TRBJ2-3
CASSLDGRGNTIYF	TGTGCCAGCAGCTTAGACGGAAGGGGAAACACCATATATTTT	NA	NA	TRBV7-9	TRBJ1-3
CASSLGSYEQYF	TGTGCCAGCAGCTTAGGATCCTACGAGCAGTACTTC	NA	NA	TRBV11-2	TRBJ2-7
CASSPRSGIRYEQYF	TGTGCCAGCTCACCACGGAGCGGGATTAGGTACGAGCAGTACTTC	NA	TRBD2	TRBV18	TRBJ2-7
CASSLETSSYNEQFF	TGTGCCAGCAGCTTAGAAACTAGCTCCTACAATGAGCAGTTCTTC	NA	NA	TRBV7-6	TRBJ2-1
CAIRRTGARGNTIYF	TGTGCCATCAGACGGACAGGGGCGAGGGGAAACACCATATATTTT	NA	TRBD1	TRBV10-3	TRBJ1-3
CATSRALGFGTDTQYF	TGTGCCACCAGCAGAGCACTAGGGTTCGGCACAGATACGCAGTATTTT	NA	NA	TRBV15	TRBJ2-3
CASSVQTNYGYTF	TGTGCCAGCAGTGTACAGACCAACTATGGCTACACCTTC	few	NA	TRBV2	TRBJ1-2
CASSFGLAGYEQYF	TGCGCCAGCAGCTTCGGACTAGCGGGCTACGAGCAGTACTTC	NA	TRBD2	TRBV5-1	TRBJ2-7
CASSLTSGGPWTQYF	TGTGCCAGCTCGTTGACTAGCGGAGGACCCTGGACCCAGTACTTC	NA	TRBD2	TRBV6-1	TRBJ2-5
CASSTSLGQRFDTGELFF	TGTGCCAGCAGCACCTCGTTAGGACAGCGATTCGACACCGGGGAGCTGTTTTTT	NA	NA	TRBV7-3	TRBJ2-2
CASSEFLYNEQFF	TGCGCCAGCAGTGAATTCCTCTACAATGAGCAGTTCTTC	NA	NA	TRBV10-1	TRBJ2-1
CASSEAAVNEQFF	TGTGCCAGCAGTGAAGCCGCGGTCAACGAGCAGTTCTTC	NA	NA	TRBV6-5	TRBJ2-1
CATEGQSYEQYF	TGTGCCACCGAGGGACAGTCCTACGAGCAGTACTTC	NA	TRBD1	TRBV10-3	TRBJ2-7
CASSQGQGLITEAFF	TGTGCCAGCAGCCAGGGACAGGGTCTGATCACTGAAGCTTTCTTT	NA	TRBD1	TRBV4-2	TRBJ1-1
CASLVGTAPDSPLHF	TGTGCCAGCCTGGTGGGGACCGCGCCTGATTCACCCCTCCACTTT	NA	NA	TRBV28	TRBJ1-6
CASSLTRSEQYF	TGCGCCAGCAGCTTGACAAGGTCCGAGCAGTACTTC	NA	NA	TRBV5-1	TRBJ2-7
CASTTGPKLFF	TGTGCCAGTACCACAGGCCCCAAACTGTTTTTT	NA	NA	TRBV7-9	TRBJ1-4
CASSLGPSPPDEQYF	TGTGCCAGCAGTCTCGGTCCATCCCCTCCAGACGAGCAGTACTTC	NA	NA	TRBV2	TRBJ2-7
CASTSSGTSGTGELFF	TGTGCCAGCACCTCCTCCGGGACTAGCGGAACCGGGGAGCTGTTTTTT	NA	TRBD2	TRBV28	TRBJ2-2
CASSLGYSDTQYF	TGTGCTAGCAGCTTAGGTTACTCAGATACGCAGTATTTT	NA	NA	TRBV7-7	TRBJ2-3
CASTAWSTNEKLFF	TGTGCCAGTACAGCTTGGTCAACTAATGAAAAACTGTTTTTT	NA	NA	TRBV19	TRBJ1-4
CASGQPSGEQFF	TGTGCTAGTGGGCAACCTAGCGGCGAGCAGTTCTTC	few	TRBD2	TRBV12-5	TRBJ2-1
CASRPQGVSGNTIYF	TGTGCCAGCAGGCCCCAGGGTGTCTCTGGAAACACCATATATTTT	once	NA	TRBV7-6	TRBJ1-3
CASSLSVRSYEQYF	TGTGCCAGCAGCTTGTCAGTTAGGTCCTACGAGCAGTACTTC	NA	NA	TRBV7-2	TRBJ2-7
CASSRDSYTNTGELFF	TGTGCCAGCAGTCGAGACAGTTACACAAATACCGGGGAGCTGTTTTTT	once	NA	TRBV2	TRBJ2-2
CASSFGSGSPLHF	TGTGCCAGCAGCTTCGGTTCAGGATCACCCCTCCACTTT	NA	NA	TRBV7-9	TRBJ1-6
CASSLGGQGRIGELFF	TGTGCCAGCAGCTTGGGTGGACAGGGTCGCATCGGGGAGCTGTTTTTT	once	TRBD1	TRBV5-4	TRBJ2-2
CATLRSQGRVEAFF	TGTGCCACCCTTAGATCCCAGGGGAGGGTTGAAGCTTTCTTT	NA	NA	TRBV2	TRBJ1-1
CASSQDLDRPEKLFF	TGTGCCAGCAGCCAAGATTTAGACAGACCGGAAAAACTGTTTTTT	NA	NA	TRBV14	TRBJ1-4
CASNAAGGNQPQHF	TGTGCCAGCAATGCGGCTGGGGGCAATCAGCCCCAGCATTTT	NA	NA	TRBV2	TRBJ1-5
CASSYSQGAIQPQHF	TGTGCCAGCAGTTACTCGCAGGGGGCAATTCAGCCCCAGCATTTT	NA	TRBD1	TRBV6-5	TRBJ1-5
CASRQDRAQPQHF	TGTGCCAGCAGACAGGACAGGGCTCAGCCCCAGCATTTT	NA	TRBD1	TRBV28	TRBJ1-5
CASSNNRVSQETQYF	TGTGCCAGCAGTAATAACAGGGTGTCCCAAGAGACCCAGTACTTC	NA	NA	TRBV2	TRBJ2-5
CASSLKRITDTQYF	TGTGCCAGCAGCTTGAAGCGGATCACAGATACGCAGTATTTT	NA	NA	TRBV11-1	TRBJ2-3